This T cell receptor beta chain was captured in a study of response to subunit inactivated influenza vaccine. CDR3 length: 16 amino acids. Trimming shortened V by 3 bases and J by 3 bases, and 15 bases separated the two germline ends. Via MiXCR, TCRdb re-called the RT-PCR reads, giving one row per CDR3 protein. Of about 170,000 distinct CDR3 sequences listed, about 12% are singletons. Comments on this clonotype: Its target is not known.

Study-wide findings and caveats: It was the authors' suggestion that each seasonal influenza vaccination recruits few new T cells.

In addition, the sample was reused for a study of T cells expressing NK-cell markers. As that study records: Beta-chain TCR cDNA was generated via 5'RACE template switching with UMIs. From sorted CD3+CD56+NKG2C+, CD3+CD56+NKG2C- and CD3+CD56-NKG2C+ T cells came the TCR beta repertoires. Of the CD8+ T cells in about 6 donors, about 1.0-8% belonged to dominant NKG2C+ clonotypes. One observes that, in a handful of donors, these clonotypes were also the leading ones within the CD3+CD56-NKG2C+ fraction.

This chain uses TRBV12-3 or TRBV12-4 with TRBJ1-5; D may be TRBD1 (5 bases). The receptor was derived from a man aged 50 to 59 who received an inactivated influenza vaccine. Sequencing used CD8+ T cells sorted from PBMCs, obtained 11 to 12 days after vaccination. In DNA form, the CDR3 reads TGTGCCAGCAGTTTTGAGGACGGGGACTTCAATCAGCCCCAGCATTTT. It codes for CASSFEDGDFNQPQHF.